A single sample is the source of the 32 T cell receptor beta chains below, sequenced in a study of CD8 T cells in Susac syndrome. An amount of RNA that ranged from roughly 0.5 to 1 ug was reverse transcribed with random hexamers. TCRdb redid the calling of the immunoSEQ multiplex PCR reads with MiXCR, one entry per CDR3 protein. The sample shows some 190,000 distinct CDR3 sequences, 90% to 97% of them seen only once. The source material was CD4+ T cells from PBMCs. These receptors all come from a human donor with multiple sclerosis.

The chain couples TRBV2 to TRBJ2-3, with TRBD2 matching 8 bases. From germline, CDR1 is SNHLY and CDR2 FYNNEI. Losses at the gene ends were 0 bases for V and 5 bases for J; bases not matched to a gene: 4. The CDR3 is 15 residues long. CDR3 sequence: CASSEARGAIDTQYF. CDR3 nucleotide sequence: TGTGCCAGCAGTGAAGCGCGGGGGGCTATAGATACGCAGTATTTT.

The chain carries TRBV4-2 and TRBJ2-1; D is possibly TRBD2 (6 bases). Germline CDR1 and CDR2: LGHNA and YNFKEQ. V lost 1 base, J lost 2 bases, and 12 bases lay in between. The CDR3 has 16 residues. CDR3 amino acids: CASSQASSGAYNEQFF. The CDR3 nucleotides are TGTGCCAGCAGCCAAGCTTCATCGGGGGCCTACAATGAGCAGTTCTTC.

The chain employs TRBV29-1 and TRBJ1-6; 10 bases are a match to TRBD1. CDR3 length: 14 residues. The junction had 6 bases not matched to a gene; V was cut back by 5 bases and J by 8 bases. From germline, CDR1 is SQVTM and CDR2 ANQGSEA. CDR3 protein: CSVKTGTGDSPLHF. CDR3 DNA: TGCAGCGTTAAAACCGGGACAGGGGATTCACCCCTCCACTTT. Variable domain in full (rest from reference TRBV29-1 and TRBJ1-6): SAVISQKPSRDICQRGTSLTIQCQVDSQVTMMFWYRQQPGQSLTLIATANQGSEATYESGFVIDKFPISRPNLTFSTLTVSNMSPEDSSIYLCSVKTGTGDSPLHFGNGTRLTVT.

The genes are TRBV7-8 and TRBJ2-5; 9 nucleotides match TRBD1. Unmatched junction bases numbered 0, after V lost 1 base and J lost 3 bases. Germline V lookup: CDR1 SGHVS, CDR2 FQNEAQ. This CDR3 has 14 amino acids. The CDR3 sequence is CASSLGDREETQYF. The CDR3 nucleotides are TGTGCCAGCAGCTTAGGGGACAGGGAAGAGACCCAGTACTTC.

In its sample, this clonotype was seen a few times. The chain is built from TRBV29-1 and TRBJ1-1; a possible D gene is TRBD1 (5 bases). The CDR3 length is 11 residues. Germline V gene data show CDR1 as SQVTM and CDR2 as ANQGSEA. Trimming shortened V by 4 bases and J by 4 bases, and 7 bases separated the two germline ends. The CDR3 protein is CSVGGGTEAFF. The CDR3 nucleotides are TGCAGCGTTGGGGGGGGCACTGAAGCTTTCTTT.

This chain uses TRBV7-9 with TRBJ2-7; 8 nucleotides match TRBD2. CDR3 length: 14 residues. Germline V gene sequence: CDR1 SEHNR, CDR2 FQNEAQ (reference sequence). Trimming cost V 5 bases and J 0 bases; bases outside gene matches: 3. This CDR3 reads CASSAREGSYEQYF. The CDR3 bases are TGTGCCAGCAGCGCCCGGGAGGGCTCCTACGAGCAGTACTTC. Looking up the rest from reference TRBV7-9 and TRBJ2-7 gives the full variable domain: DTGVSQNPRHKITKRGQNVTFRCDPISEHNRLYWYRQTLGQGPEFLTYFQNEAQLEKSRLLSDRFSAERPKGSFSTLEIQRTEQGDSAMYLCASSAREGSYEQYFGPGTRLTVT.

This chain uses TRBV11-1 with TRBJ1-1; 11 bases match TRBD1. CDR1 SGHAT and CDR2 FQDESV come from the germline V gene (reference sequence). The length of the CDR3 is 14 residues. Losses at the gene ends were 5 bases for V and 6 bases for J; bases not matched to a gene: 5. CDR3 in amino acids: CASSPGQGAPEAFF. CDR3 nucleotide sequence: TGTGCCAGCAGCCCAGGACAGGGGGCACCTGAAGCTTTCTTT.

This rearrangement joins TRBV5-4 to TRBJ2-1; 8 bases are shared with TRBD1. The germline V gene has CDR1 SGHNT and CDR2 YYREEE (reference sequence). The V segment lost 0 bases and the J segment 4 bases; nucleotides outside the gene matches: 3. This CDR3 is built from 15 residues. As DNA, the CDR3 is TGTGCCAGCAGCTTGGGCGGGACAGGTTACAATGAGCAGTTCTTC. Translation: CASSLGGTGYNEQFF.

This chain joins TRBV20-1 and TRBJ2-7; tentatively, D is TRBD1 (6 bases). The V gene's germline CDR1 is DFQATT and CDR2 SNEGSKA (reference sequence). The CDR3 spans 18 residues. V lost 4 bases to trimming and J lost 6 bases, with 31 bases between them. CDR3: CSATTLVPINRAHSEQYF. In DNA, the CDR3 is TGCAGTGCTACTACGCTAGTCCCAATAAACAGGGCGCACAGCGAGCAGTACTTC.

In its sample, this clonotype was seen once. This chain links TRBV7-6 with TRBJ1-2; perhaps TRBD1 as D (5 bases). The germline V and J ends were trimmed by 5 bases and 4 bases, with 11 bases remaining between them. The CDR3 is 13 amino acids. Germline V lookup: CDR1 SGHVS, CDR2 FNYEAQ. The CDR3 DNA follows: TGTGCCAGCAGCCCGCCGGGGGTCTATGGCTACACCTTC. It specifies CASSPPGVYGYTF.

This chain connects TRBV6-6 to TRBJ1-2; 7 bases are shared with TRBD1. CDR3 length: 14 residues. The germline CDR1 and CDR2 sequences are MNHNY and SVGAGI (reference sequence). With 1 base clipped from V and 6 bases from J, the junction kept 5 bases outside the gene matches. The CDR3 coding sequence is TGTGCCAGCAGTTACTTCGGACAGGACGATGGCTACACCTTC. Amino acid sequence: CASSYFGQDDGYTF.

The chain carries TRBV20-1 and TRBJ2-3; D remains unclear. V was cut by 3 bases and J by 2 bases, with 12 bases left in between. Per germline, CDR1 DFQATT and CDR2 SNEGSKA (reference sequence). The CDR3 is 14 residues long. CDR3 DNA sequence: TGCAGTGCTAGGGCAGGCTTCCTCACAGATACGCAGTATTTT. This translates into CSARAGFLTDTQYF.

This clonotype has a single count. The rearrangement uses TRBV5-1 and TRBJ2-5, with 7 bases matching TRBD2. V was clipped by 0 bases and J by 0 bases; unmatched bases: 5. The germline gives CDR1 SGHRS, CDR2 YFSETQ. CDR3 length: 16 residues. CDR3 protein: CASSLDPSGDQETQYF. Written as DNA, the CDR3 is TGCGCCAGCAGCTTGGATCCCAGCGGGGACCAAGAGACCCAGTACTTC.

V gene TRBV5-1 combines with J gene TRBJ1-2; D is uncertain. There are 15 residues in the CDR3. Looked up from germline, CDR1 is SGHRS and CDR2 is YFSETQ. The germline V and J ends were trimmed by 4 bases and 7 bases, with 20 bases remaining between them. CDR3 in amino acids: CASSRYEELGSGYTF. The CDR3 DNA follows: TGCGCCAGCAGCAGGTATGAGGAGCTGGGCTCTGGCTACACCTTC.

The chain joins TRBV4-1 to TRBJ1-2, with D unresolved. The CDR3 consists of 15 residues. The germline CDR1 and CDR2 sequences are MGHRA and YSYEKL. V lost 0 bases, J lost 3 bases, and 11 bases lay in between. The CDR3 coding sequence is TGCGCCAGCAGCCAAGACCAGTTTCGGCACTATGGCTACACCTTC. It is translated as CASSQDQFRHYGYTF.

Here the CDR3 reads CASSLGLSETQYF. The CDR3 nucleotides read TGCGCCAGCAGCCTTGGACTTTCCGAGACCCAGTACTTC. This chain links TRBV5-1 with TRBJ2-5; D is perhaps TRBD2 (5 bases). V was clipped by 4 bases and J by 5 bases, with 12 bases between them. Germline CDR1 SGHRS, CDR2 YFSETQ. The CDR3 has 13 amino acids. Complete variable domain (other parts from reference TRBV5-1 and TRBJ2-5): KAGVTQTPRYLIKTRGQQVTLSCSPISGHRSVSWYQQTPGQGLQFLFEYFSETQRNKGNFPGRFSGRQFSNSRSEMNVSTLELGDSALYLCASSLGLSETQYFGPGTRLLVL.

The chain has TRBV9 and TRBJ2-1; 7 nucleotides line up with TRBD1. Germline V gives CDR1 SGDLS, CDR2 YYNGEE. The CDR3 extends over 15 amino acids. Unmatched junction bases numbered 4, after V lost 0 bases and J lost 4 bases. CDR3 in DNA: TGTGCCAGCAGCGTAGACAGGGGTGAATACAATGAGCAGTTCTTC. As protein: CASSVDRGEYNEQFF.

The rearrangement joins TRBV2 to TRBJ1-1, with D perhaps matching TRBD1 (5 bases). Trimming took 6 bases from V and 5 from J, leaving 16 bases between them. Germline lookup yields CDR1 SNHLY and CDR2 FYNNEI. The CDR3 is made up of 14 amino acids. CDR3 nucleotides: TGTGCCAGCAGGACAGCCTTATACCAAACTGAAGCTTTCTTT. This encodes CASRTALYQTEAFF.

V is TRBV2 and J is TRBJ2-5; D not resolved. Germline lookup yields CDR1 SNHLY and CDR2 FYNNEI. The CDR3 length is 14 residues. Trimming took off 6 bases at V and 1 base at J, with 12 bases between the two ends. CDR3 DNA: TGTGCCAGCAGGAGCCTATTGGCCCAAGAGACCCAGTACTTC. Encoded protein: CASRSLLAQETQYF.

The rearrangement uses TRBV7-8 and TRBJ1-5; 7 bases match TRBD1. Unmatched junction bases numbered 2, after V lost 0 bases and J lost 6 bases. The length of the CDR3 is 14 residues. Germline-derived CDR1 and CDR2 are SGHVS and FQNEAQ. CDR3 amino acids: CASSLAGGGQPQHF. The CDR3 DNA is TGTGCCAGCAGCTTAGCAGGGGGCGGTCAGCCCCAGCATTTT. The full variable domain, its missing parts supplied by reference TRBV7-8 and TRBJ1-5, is GAGVSQSPRYKVAKRGQDVALRCDPISGHVSLFWYQQALGQGPEFLTYFQNEAQLDKSGLPSDRFFAERPEGSVSTLKIQRTQQEDSAVYLCASSLAGGGQPQHFGDGTRLSIL.

In DNA, the CDR3 is TGTGCCAGCAGTAAAGGGGACGCCGGTAATTCACCCCTCCACTTT. This encodes CASSKGDAGNSPLHF. This rearrangement joins TRBV7-3 to TRBJ1-6; possibly TRBD1 for D (5 bases). The germline CDR1 and CDR2 sequences are SGHTA and FQGTGA. The CDR3 spans 15 residues. V lost 6 bases and J 6 bases, leaving 15 bases between the germline ends.

The CDR3 here is CASSLVAGSYNEQFF. The CDR3 bases are TGTGCCAGCAGCCTAGTAGCGGGATCCTACAATGAGCAGTTCTTC. The chain uses TRBV3-1 and TRBJ2-1; TRBD2 matches 8 bases. The CDR3 is 15 residues long. V lost 4 bases, J lost 1 base, and 3 bases stayed unmatched. CDR1 and CDR2 from the germline V gene are LGHDT and YNNKEL (reference sequence).

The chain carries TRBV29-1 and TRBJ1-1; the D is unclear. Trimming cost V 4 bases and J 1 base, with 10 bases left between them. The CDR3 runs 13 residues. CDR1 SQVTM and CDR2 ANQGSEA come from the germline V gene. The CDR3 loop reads CSVGVQQNTEAFF. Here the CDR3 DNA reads TGCAGCGTTGGCGTACAGCAGAACACTGAAGCTTTCTTT.

As DNA, the CDR3 is TGCAGCGTTGAAGTGACGGGCGGCTACACCTTC. Translating gives CSVEVTGGYTF. This chain joins TRBV29-1 and TRBJ1-2, with unresolved D. This CDR3 spans 11 amino acids. Germline V gives CDR1 SQVTM, CDR2 ANQGSEA. Trimming removed 1 base at V and 8 bases at J, with 8 bases between.

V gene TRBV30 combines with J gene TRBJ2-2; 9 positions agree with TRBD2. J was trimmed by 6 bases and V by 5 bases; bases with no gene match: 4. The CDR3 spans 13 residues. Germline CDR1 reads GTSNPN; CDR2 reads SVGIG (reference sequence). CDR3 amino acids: CAWASGDAGELFF. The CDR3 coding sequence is TGTGCCTGGGCTAGCGGGGACGCCGGGGAGCTGTTTTTT.

This CDR3 reads CATSDPTPLGSGANVLTF. CDR3 DNA: TGTGCCACCAGTGACCCAACACCGCTAGGCTCTGGGGCCAACGTCCTGACTTTC. This rearrangement joins TRBV24-1 to TRBJ2-6; D not resolved. The CDR3 loop spans 18 amino acids. V lost 4 bases and J lost 0, with 15 bases in between. Germline V gene data show CDR1 as KGHDR and CDR2 as SFDVKD.

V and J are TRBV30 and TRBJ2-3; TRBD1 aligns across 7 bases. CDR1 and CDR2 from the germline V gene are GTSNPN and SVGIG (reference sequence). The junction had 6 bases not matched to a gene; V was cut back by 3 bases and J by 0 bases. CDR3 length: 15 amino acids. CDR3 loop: CAWSLTGLSTDTQYF. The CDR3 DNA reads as TGTGCCTGGAGCCTGACAGGGCTCAGCACAGATACGCAGTATTTT.

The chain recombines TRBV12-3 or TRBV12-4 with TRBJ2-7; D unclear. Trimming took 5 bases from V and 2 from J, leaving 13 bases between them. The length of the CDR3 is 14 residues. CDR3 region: CASSPDARTYEQYF. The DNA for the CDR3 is TGTGCCAGCAGTCCCGACGCGAGAACCTACGAGCAGTACTTC.

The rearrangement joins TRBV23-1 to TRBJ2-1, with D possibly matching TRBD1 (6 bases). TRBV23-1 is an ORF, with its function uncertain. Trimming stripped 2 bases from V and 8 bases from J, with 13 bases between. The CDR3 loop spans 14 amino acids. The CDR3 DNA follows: TGCGCCAGCAGTCAACAACAGGGTACAGATGAGCAGTTCTTC. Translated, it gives CASSQQQGTDEQFF.

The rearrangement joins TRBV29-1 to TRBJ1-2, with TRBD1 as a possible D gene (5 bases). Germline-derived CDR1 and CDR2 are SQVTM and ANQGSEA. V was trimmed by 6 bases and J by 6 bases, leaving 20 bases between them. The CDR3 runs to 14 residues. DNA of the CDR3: TGCAGCGTAGGGGAGGGCAGACCGCGAGATGGCTACACCTTC. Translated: CSVGEGRPRDGYTF.

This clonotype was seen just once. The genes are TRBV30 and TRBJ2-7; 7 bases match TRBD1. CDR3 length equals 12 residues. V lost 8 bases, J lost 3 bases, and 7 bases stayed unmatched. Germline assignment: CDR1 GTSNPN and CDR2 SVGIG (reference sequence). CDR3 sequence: CATRPGGYEQYF. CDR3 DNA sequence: TGTGCCACCCGGCCAGGGGGCTACGAGCAGTACTTC.

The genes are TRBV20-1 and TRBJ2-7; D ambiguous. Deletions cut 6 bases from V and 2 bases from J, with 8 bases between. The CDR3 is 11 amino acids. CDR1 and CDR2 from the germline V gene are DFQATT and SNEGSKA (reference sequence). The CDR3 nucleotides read TGCAGTGCCTTGGGAACCTACGAGCAGTACTTC. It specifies CSALGTYEQYF.